This T cell receptor (beta chain) was profiled in a study of blood T cell repertoires in COVID-19. The assay was immunoSEQ multiplex PCR, and TCRdb's table has in-frame clones only and misses some. Counted here are approximately 340,000 clones, around 83% occurring once; the ten biggest clones make up around 3%. Germline assignment: CDR1 DFQATT and CDR2 SNEGSKA (reference sequence). This CDR3 spans 14 amino acids. V was clipped by 3 bases and J by 4 bases; unmatched bases: 5. This clone was recorded a few times. The receptor was derived from a man aged 30 to 45 with active or convalescent COVID-19. The rearrangement links TRBV20-1 to TRBJ2-1; TRBD2 matches at 8 bases. The material sequenced was peripheral blood. CDR3 loop: CSASPSGPYNEQFF. In nucleotides, the CDR3 is TGCAGTGCTAGTCCTAGCGGGCCTTACAATGAGCAGTTCTTC.